Following are 26 T cell receptor beta chains from one sample sequenced in a study of CD8 T cells in ankylosing spondylitis. TCRdb ran MiXCR on the 5' RACE reads and lists one entry per CDR3 protein. The sample has 250,000 to 400,000 distinct CDR3 sequences; under 14% are singletons. Material for sequencing was blood, either unsorted or a sorted T cell fraction (not recorded which). All receptors derive from a female donor with ankylosing spondylitis or in good health (not recorded which).

This clonotype was detected many times. CDR3 DNA sequence: TGTGCCAGCAGCCAAGGGACAGGCTACAATGAGCAGTTCTTC. Amino acids: CASSQGTGYNEQFF. The V gene is TRBV4-2, the J gene TRBJ2-1; TRBD1 agrees at 7 bases. CDR3 length: 14 residues. CDR1 is LGHNA, CDR2 YNFKEQ, per germline. V lost 1 base, J lost 3 bases, and 0 bases stayed unmatched.

As to this clonotype: This may arise from a read error, as a much more abundant clone is one base away. This rearrangement joins TRBV20-1 to TRBJ2-5; TRBD2 aligns across 9 bases. Germline CDR1 is DFQATT and CDR2 is SNEGSKA (reference sequence). The CDR3 is 14 amino acids. The CDR3 loop is CSAGSGSIRETLYF. The CDR3 DNA sequence: TGCAGTGCTGGTAGCGGGAGTATCCGAGAGACCCTGTACTTC.

This clonotype has ten or more counts. The chain uses TRBV7-9 and TRBJ1-1; TRBD1 aligns across 8 bases. Germline V CDR1 and CDR2: SEHNR, FQNEAQ (reference sequence). This CDR3 comprises 14 residues. The V segment lost 3 bases and the J segment 10 bases; nucleotides outside the gene matches: 10. DNA for the CDR3: TGTGCCAGCAGCTTGGATGGACAGGGAGGGCGAGCTTTCTTT. It codes for CASSLDGQGGRAFF.

This clonotype was seen ten or more times. This chain uses TRBV5-5 with TRBJ2-1; TRBD2 matches at 15 bases. The germline gives CDR1 SGHKS, CDR2 YYEKEE (reference sequence). The V and J ends lost 1 base and 8 bases, in that order; junction bases with no gene match: 7. CDR3 length: 17 amino acids. The CDR3 spells CASSLLRTSGGADEQFF. CDR3 in DNA: TGTGCCAGCAGCTTGCTGCGGACTAGCGGGGGGGCAGATGAGCAGTTCTTC.

This chain uses TRBV5-1 with TRBJ1-1; D ambiguous. V was shortened by 5 bases and J by 3 bases, with 17 bases between the two germline ends. The CDR3 totals 15 residues. From germline, CDR1 is SGHRS and CDR2 YFSETQ. In DNA, the CDR3 is TGCGCCAGCAGTTTCGGTAGGCGGATTGACACTGAAGCTTTCTTT. This gives the protein CASSFGRRIDTEAFF.

This clonotype has at least ten counts. This rearrangement joins TRBV6-1 to TRBJ2-7; TRBD1 matches at 9 bases. CDR1 is MNHNS and CDR2 is SASEGT in the germline V gene. The CDR3 consists of 17 residues. The V segment lost 4 bases and the J segment 2 bases; nucleotides outside the gene matches: 12. The CDR3 sequence: CASSVLGQGHQTYEQYF. The CDR3 region has the DNA TGTGCCAGCAGTGTCTTGGGACAGGGACACCAAACCTACGAGCAGTACTTC.

There are a few counts of this clonotype. The genes are TRBV10-1 and TRBJ2-7, with D possibly being TRBD2 (5 bases). The CDR3 loop spans 13 amino acids. V was shortened by 8 bases and J by 3 bases, with 14 bases between the two germline ends. CDR1 is WNHNN and CDR2 is SYGVQD in the germline V gene (reference sequence). CDR3 in amino acids: CASSSPGIYEQYF. The DNA for the CDR3 is TGCGCCAGCTCAAGCCCGGGGATCTACGAGCAGTACTTC.

This clonotype was recorded at least ten times. CDR3 residues: CASSLRRPLVTDTQYF. The CDR3 coding sequence is TGTGCCAGCAGTTTAAGGAGACCCCTTGTCACAGATACGCAGTATTTT. The chain has TRBV28 and TRBJ2-3; D is undetermined. This CDR3 contains 16 residues. The V gene's germline CDR1 is MDHEN and CDR2 SYDVKM. The V and J ends lost 2 bases and 2 bases respectively, with 14 bases between them.

This clonotype came up a few times. The CDR3 here is CASSLLGGREQYF. DNA of the CDR3: TGTGCCAGCAGCCTCCTAGGGGGTCGCGAGCAGTACTTC. The genes are TRBV14 and TRBJ2-7, with a possible D match to TRBD1 (6 bases). The CDR3 sequence is 13 residues long. Germline assignment: CDR1 SGHDN and CDR2 FVKESK. V lost 4 bases and J 6 bases, leaving 13 bases between the germline ends.

Ten or more counts support this clonotype. The chain recombines TRBV7-3 with TRBJ2-4, with D unclear. This CDR3 comprises 13 residues. In germline, CDR1 is SGHTA, CDR2 FQGTGA. The germline V and J ends were trimmed by 5 bases and 5 bases, with 10 bases remaining between them. The CDR3 here is CASSPTPENIQYF. The CDR3 DNA sequence: TGTGCCAGCAGCCCCACTCCGGAAAACATTCAGTACTTC.

This clonotype was picked up many times. This chain links TRBV20-1 with TRBJ2-2; TRBD1 agrees at 10 bases. The junction had 8 bases not matched to a gene; V was cut back by 0 bases and J by 4 bases. Germline CDR1 reads DFQATT; CDR2 reads SNEGSKA (reference sequence). The CDR3 runs to 17 residues. The CDR3 region has the DNA TGCAGTGCTAGAGACAACCGACAGGGGGCAATCACCGGGGAGCTGTTTTTT. Translation: CSARDNRQGAITGELFF.

This chain connects TRBV7-8 to TRBJ2-2; TRBD1 aligns across 12 bases. V shed 2 bases and J 5 bases; nucleotides not matched to a gene: 3. Germline V gene data show CDR1 as SGHVS and CDR2 as FQNEAQ. The length of the CDR3 is 16 residues. The CDR3 nucleotides read TGTGCCAGCAGCTTACCGGGACAGGGGGCAACCGGGGAGCTGTTTTTT. Its protein is CASSLPGQGATGELFF.

The chain links TRBV7-2 to TRBJ2-4; D tentatively reads TRBD1 or TRBD2 (5 bases each). This CDR3 is 12 amino acids long. Germline CDR1 is SGHTA and CDR2 is FQGNSA. V was trimmed by 6 bases and J by 16 bases, leaving 19 bases between them. The CDR3 nucleotides are TGTGCCAGCAGTTCTGGGACCGACCCCCTCTACTTC. Protein product: CASSSGTDPLYF.

This clonotype was counted only a few times. The chain recombines TRBV7-8 with TRBJ2-7; D remains unclear. The length of the CDR3 is 14 residues. The V end was cut by 1 base, the J end by 2 bases, with 9 bases between. CDR1 and CDR2 (germline): SGHVS, FQNEAQ. In DNA, the CDR3 is TGTGCCAGCAGCTTAGATCCCGTAACCTACGAGCAGTACTTC. It encodes CASSLDPVTYEQYF.

This CDR3 reads CASGVRVAVDTGELFF. Here the CDR3 DNA reads TGTGCCAGCGGGGTTCGGGTAGCAGTCGACACCGGGGAGCTGTTTTTT. The chain combines TRBV27 with TRBJ2-2; D ambiguous. Deletions cut 8 bases from V and 3 bases from J, with 19 bases between. In germline, CDR1 is MNHEY, CDR2 SMNVEV (reference sequence). This CDR3 has 16 residues.

CDR3 nucleotides: TGTGCCAGCTCACCACCGAATCTAAAGAGCTCCTACAATGAGCAGTTCTTC. Residues: CASSPPNLKSSYNEQFF. V usage is TRBV18 and J usage is TRBJ2-1; D unresolved. Germline V gives CDR1 KGHSH, CDR2 LQKENI. This CDR3 is built from 17 residues. Trimming cost V 0 bases and J 0 bases, with 12 bases left between them. The full variable domain, its missing parts supplied by reference TRBV18 and TRBJ2-1, is NAGVMQNPRHLVRRRGQEARLRCSPMKGHSHVYWYRQLPEEGLKFMVYLQKENIIDESGMPKERFSAEFPKEGPSILRIQQVVRGDSAAYFCASSPPNLKSSYNEQFFGPGTRLTVL.

There are many counts of this clonotype. V is TRBV5-1 and J is TRBJ2-3, with 9 bases lining up with TRBD2. The ends lost 4 bases at V and 5 bases at J; junction bases unmatched: 17. The CDR3 extends over 18 amino acids. The germline gives CDR1 SGHRS, CDR2 YFSETQ. CDR3 loop: CASSILASGGRGKDTQYF. Here the CDR3 DNA reads TGCGCCAGCAGCATCTTAGCCAGCGGGGGGCGCGGAAAAGATACGCAGTATTTT. The full variable domain, its missing parts supplied by reference TRBV5-1 and TRBJ2-3, is KAGVTQTPRYLIKTRGQQVTLSCSPISGHRSVSWYQQTPGQGLQFLFEYFSETQRNKGNFPGRFSGRQFSNSRSEMNVSTLELGDSALYLCASSILASGGRGKDTQYFGPGTRLTVL.

J is TRBJ2-1 and V is TRBV27; 11 positions agree with TRBD2. This CDR3 has 15 residues. The J segment lost 5 bases and the V segment lost 7 bases, leaving 7 bases of the junction unmatched. CDR1 MNHEY and CDR2 SMNVEV come from the germline V gene (reference sequence). This CDR3 is CASTSGTSGNNEQFF. The CDR3 DNA reads as TGTGCCAGCACCTCCGGGACTAGCGGAAACAATGAGCAGTTCTTC.

In this sample, this clonotype turned up many times. The chain is built from TRBV20-1 and TRBJ2-7; 7 bases align to TRBD1. The V and J ends lost 6 bases and 2 bases, in that order; junction bases with no gene match: 10. Germline V lookup: CDR1 DFQATT, CDR2 SNEGSKA (reference sequence). This CDR3 is built from 14 residues. CDR3 sequence reads: CSAFQGVRAYEQYF. DNA of the CDR3: TGCAGTGCGTTTCAGGGGGTCCGGGCCTACGAGCAGTACTTC.

This clonotype has a count of ten or more. This CDR3 reads CSVEGGTYNEQFF. Here the CDR3 DNA reads TGCAGTGTGGAGGGAGGGACCTACAATGAGCAGTTCTTC. The rearrangement joins TRBV20-1 to TRBJ2-1, with 7 nucleotides matching TRBD2. Trimming removed 7 bases from V and 2 bases from J; junction bases left unmatched: 5. Germline CDR1 reads DFQATT; CDR2 reads SNEGSKA (reference sequence). The CDR3 runs 13 residues.

The chain recombines TRBV5-8 with TRBJ2-7; D remains unclear. Germline V gene sequence: CDR1 SGHTS, CDR2 YDEGEE. CDR3 length: 12 amino acids. V dropped 1 base and J dropped 12 bases, with 14 bases sitting between them. The CDR3 nucleotides read TGTGCCAGCAGCTTGTTTAGTACGGGTGGGTACTTC. Translating gives CASSLFSTGGYF.

This clonotype was seen a handful of times. The J gene is TRBJ2-1, the V gene TRBV7-9; D is perhaps TRBD1 (6 bases). CDR3 length equals 15 residues. In germline, CDR1 is SEHNR, CDR2 FQNEAQ (reference sequence). Trimming shortened V by 6 bases and J by 8 bases, and 20 bases separated the two germline ends. The CDR3 loop reads CASRHPETGNHEQFF. The DNA for the CDR3 is TGTGCCAGCAGGCACCCCGAGACAGGTAACCATGAGCAGTTCTTC. Variable domain in full (rest from reference TRBV7-9 and TRBJ2-1): DTGVSQNPRHKITKRGQNVTFRCDPISEHNRLYWYRQTLGQGPEFLTYFQNEAQLEKSRLLSDRFSAERPKGSFSTLEIQRTEQGDSAMYLCASRHPETGNHEQFFGPGTRLTVL.

This clonotype was picked up many times. This chain joins TRBV20-1 and TRBJ2-7; D remains unclear. V lost 6 bases and J lost 0, with 9 bases in between. The germline V gene has CDR1 DFQATT and CDR2 SNEGSKA (reference sequence). CDR3 size: 12 residues. The chain's CDR3 is CSASLSSYEQYF. The CDR3, as DNA: TGCAGTGCGAGCCTCAGCTCCTACGAGCAGTACTTC.

This clonotype was observed at least ten times. The V call is TRBV5-1, the J call TRBJ1-1; D possibly corresponds to TRBD1 (5 bases). V shed 5 bases and J shed 7 bases, with 21 bases lying between them. The germline V gene has CDR1 SGHRS and CDR2 YFSETQ. CDR3 length: 15 amino acids. For the CDR3, the DNA is TGCGCCAGCAGTTCCGGGCTAGGGGAACGTCTTGAAGCTTTCTTT. This sequence encodes CASSSGLGERLEAFF.

This clonotype has ten or more counts. The chain joins TRBV6-2 or TRBV6-3 to TRBJ2-2; D is unclear. The V gene lost 3 bases and the J gene lost 2 bases, with 7 bases spanning the gap. This CDR3 is built from 14 residues. CDR1 and CDR2 (germline): MNHEY, SVGEGT. Here the CDR3 reads CASSYHSNTGELFF. In DNA form, the CDR3 reads TGTGCCAGCAGTTATCATAGTAACACCGGGGAGCTGTTTTTT.

This clonotype came up many times. The CDR3 coding sequence is TGTGCCAGTACCTTGACCGAGAACACTGAAGCTTTCTTT. It encodes CASTLTENTEAFF. The chain couples TRBV19 to TRBJ1-1; D is undetermined. V was cut by 7 bases and J by 1 base, with 10 bases left in between. Germline values: CDR1 LNHDA, CDR2 SQIVND (reference sequence). The CDR3 sequence is 13 residues long.